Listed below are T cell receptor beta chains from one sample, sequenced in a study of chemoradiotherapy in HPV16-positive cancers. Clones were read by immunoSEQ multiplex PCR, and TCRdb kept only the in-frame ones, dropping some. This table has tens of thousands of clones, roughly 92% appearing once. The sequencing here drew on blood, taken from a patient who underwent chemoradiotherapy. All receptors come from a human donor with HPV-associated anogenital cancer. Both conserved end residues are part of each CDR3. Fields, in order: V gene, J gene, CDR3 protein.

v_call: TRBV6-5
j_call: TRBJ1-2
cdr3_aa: CASSYSNNYGYTF

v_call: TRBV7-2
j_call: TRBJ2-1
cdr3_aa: CASSFDQSASNEQFF

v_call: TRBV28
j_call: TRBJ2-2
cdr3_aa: CASSFIAGGRNAGELFF

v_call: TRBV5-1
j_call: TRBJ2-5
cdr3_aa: CASSPLDRFEQYF

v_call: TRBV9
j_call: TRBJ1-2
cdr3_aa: CASSLGQGGEGYTF

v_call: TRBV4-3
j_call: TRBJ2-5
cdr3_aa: CASSQSLGDRSGTQYF

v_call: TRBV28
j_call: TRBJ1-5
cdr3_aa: CASSFLSGVSYQPQHF

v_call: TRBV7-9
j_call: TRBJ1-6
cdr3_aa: CASSLNLGWGTIDSPLHF

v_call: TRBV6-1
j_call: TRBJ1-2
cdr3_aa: CASSVSRAGGYTF

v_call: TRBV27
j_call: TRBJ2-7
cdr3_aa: CASSLGPPYEQYF

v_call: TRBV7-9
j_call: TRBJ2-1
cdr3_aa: CASSPTNPEQFF

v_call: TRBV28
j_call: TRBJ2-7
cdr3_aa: CASTTTGGTSYEQYF

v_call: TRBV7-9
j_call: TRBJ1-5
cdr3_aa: CASSLDRRTQHF

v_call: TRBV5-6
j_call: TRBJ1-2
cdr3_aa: CASIGQYYGYTF

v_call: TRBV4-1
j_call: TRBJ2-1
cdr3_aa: CASATGRNEQFF

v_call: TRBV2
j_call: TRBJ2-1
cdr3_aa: CASSDIGRVSYNEQFF

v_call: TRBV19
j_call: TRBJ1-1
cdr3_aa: CASSIGGQGLNTEAFF

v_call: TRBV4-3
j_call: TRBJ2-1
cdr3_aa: CASSLALIDEQFF

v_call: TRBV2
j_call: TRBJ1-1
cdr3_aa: CASSRNTEAFF

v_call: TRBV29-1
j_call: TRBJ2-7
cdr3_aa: CSVEAGTYEQYF

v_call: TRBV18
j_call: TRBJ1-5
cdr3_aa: CASSPGGGNQPQHF

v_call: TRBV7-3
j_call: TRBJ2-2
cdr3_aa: CASSSRSNTGELFF

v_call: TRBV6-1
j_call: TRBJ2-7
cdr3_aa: CASSEESTYEQYF

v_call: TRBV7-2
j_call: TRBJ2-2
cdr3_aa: CASSYTGPGELFF

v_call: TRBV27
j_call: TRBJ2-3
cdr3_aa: CASRKRETSTDTQYF

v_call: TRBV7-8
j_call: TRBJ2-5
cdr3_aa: CASSLSAGLVQETQYF

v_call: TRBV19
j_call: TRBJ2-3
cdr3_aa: CASSILGDTQYF